This T cell receptor (beta chain) was captured by sequencing in a study of CD8+ T cells in alopecia areata. About the research overall: Each of the treated patients was given oral tofacitinib, 5 to 10 mg twice daily, for moderate-to-severe alopecia areata.

The treatment denotes: oral pan-JAK inhibitor, 5-10 mg twice daily. The CDR3 covers 15 residues. The J segment lost 6 bases and the V segment lost 5 bases, leaving 9 bases of the junction unmatched. CDR1 SQVTM and CDR2 ANQGSEA come from the germline V gene. It was cDNA, reverse transcribed from extracted RNA, that served as the sequencing template. This table comes from immunoSEQ multiplex PCR, and its TCRdb copy is limited to in-frame clones, with some not included. The sample has 150,000 or so clones; less than 75% are singletons. This sequence originates from a human donor with alopecia areata. The rearrangement joins TRBV29-1 to TRBJ2-3, with 12 bases lining up with TRBD2. The starting material was CD4+ T cells sorted from blood, obtained at roughly week 58, from a patient treated with tofacitinib. As DNA, the CDR3 is TGCAGCGTTCCTGCTACTAGCGGGGGGTGGGATACGCAGTATTTT. This encodes CSVPATSGGWDTQYF.